The 27 T cell receptor beta chains in this list originate from one sample, sequenced in a study of T-cell memory formation after mild COVID-19. TCRdb re-derived calls from the 5' RACE reads in MiXCR, one entry per CDR3 protein. The sample contains about 300,000 distinct CDR3 sequences, 19% of which appear only once. The sequenced sample consisted of PBMCs or a T cell subset sorted from them (not recorded which). These receptors all come from a man younger than 30 who had mild COVID-19 (a few samples of this study predate the infection). Cell type and time point are not known.

This clonotype appeared a few times. The rearrangement joins TRBV24-1 to TRBJ2-1; D remains ambiguous. The V and J ends lost 3 bases and 1 base respectively, with 9 bases between them. Germline CDR1 is KGHDR and CDR2 is SFDVKD. The CDR3 sequence is 15 residues long. CDR3 sequence reads: CATSDRGGSYNEQFF. The CDR3 nucleotides read TGTGCCACCAGTGATCGAGGTGGATCCTACAATGAGCAGTTCTTC.

The gene calls are TRBV7-9 and TRBJ1-5, with TRBD1 matching over 7 bases. The CDR3 totals 14 residues. In germline, CDR1 is SEHNR, CDR2 FQNEAQ (reference sequence). Unmatched junction bases numbered 3, after V lost 4 bases and J lost 3 bases. The CDR3 spells CASSSGQPNQPQHF. DNA of the CDR3: TGTGCCAGCAGCTCGGGACAGCCCAATCAGCCCCAGCATTTT. Filled out from reference TRBV7-9 and TRBJ1-5, the complete variable domain reads DTGVSQNPRHKITKRGQNVTFRCDPISEHNRLYWYRQTLGQGPEFLTYFQNEAQLEKSRLLSDRFSAERPKGSFSTLEIQRTEQGDSAMYLCASSSGQPNQPQHFGDGTRLSIL.

This clonotype was counted a few times. This chain links TRBV12-3 or TRBV12-4 with TRBJ2-1; D is perhaps TRBD1 (6 bases). V lost 1 base and J lost 0, with 10 bases in between. The CDR3 is made up of 16 amino acids. The CDR3 nucleotides read TGTGCCAGCAGTTTAGTACAGGGAAGCTCCTACAATGAGCAGTTCTTC. Its translation is CASSLVQGSSYNEQFF.

V gene TRBV6-5 combines with J gene TRBJ1-6, with unresolved D. Germline V gene sequence: CDR1 MNHEY, CDR2 SVGAGI. The V end was cut by 6 bases, the J end by 8 bases, with 17 bases between. This CDR3 region has 15 residues. The CDR3 reads CASRRTEGAYSPLHF. CDR3 nucleotides: TGTGCCAGCAGGCGGACGGAGGGAGCGTATTCACCCCTCCACTTT.

The rearrangement links TRBV12-3 or TRBV12-4 to TRBJ1-3; D is ambiguous. V lost 4 bases and J 7 bases, leaving 14 bases between the germline ends. This CDR3 spans 14 amino acids. DNA of the CDR3: TGTGCCAGCAGTTACCGGTCCCCGCGGAACACCATATATTTT. This gives the protein CASSYRSPRNTIYF.

In DNA, the CDR3 is TGTGCCAGCAGTTACTCCCAAGGCACAGGGGTCGAGCAGTACTTC. It is translated as CASSYSQGTGVEQYF. The genes are TRBV6-5 and TRBJ2-7; 7 positions agree with TRBD1. The CDR3 contains 15 residues. V shed 0 bases and J 6 bases; nucleotides not matched to a gene: 8. Germline lookup yields CDR1 MNHEY and CDR2 SVGAGI.

The chain is built from TRBV20-1 and TRBJ1-2; the D gene is possibly TRBD1 (5 bases). The CDR3 is made up of 14 amino acids. Trimming removed 5 bases at V and 4 bases at J, with 17 bases between. CDR1 DFQATT and CDR2 SNEGSKA come from the germline V gene (reference sequence). CDR3 sequence: CSADGGLPRYGYTF. The CDR3, as DNA: TGCAGTGCTGATGGGGGACTGCCTCGCTATGGCTACACCTTC.

This clonotype was found a few times. The rearrangement uses TRBV7-9 and TRBJ2-1; TRBD1 agrees at 7 bases. The CDR3 has 16 amino acids. Trimming removed 1 base from V and 10 bases from J; junction bases left unmatched: 13. Germline lookup yields CDR1 SEHNR and CDR2 FQNEAQ (reference sequence). CDR3 DNA sequence: TGTGCCAGCAGCTTAGTCTTGGGGGACAGAGAACGAGAGCAGTTCTTC. Translation: CASSLVLGDREREQFF.

The chain carries TRBV13 and TRBJ2-7; 10 bases fit TRBD1. CDR3 length: 13 residues. Looked up from germline, CDR1 is PRHDT and CDR2 is FYEKMQ (reference sequence). V trimming: 4 bases; J trimming: 6 bases; junction bases outside the gene matches: 3. CDR3 DNA: TGTGCCAGCAGCTCGACAGGGGGCGGCGAGCAGTACGTC. It encodes CASSSTGGGEQYV.

Only a few counts were recorded for this clonotype. The chain couples TRBV7-9 to TRBJ2-3; perhaps TRBD2 as D (6 bases). The germline V gene encodes CDR1 SEHNR and CDR2 FQNEAQ (reference sequence). This CDR3 region has 15 residues. Between the trimmed V and J ends, which lost 5 bases and 2 bases, there was a span of 14 bases. The CDR3 spells CASSLRDFATDTQYF. CDR3 DNA: TGTGCCAGCAGCCTCCGGGACTTTGCCACAGATACGCAGTATTTT.

This clonotype appeared a few times. The CDR3 sequence: CSATRDGQGSAEQYF. CDR3 nucleotide sequence: TGCAGTGCTACTCGCGACGGACAGGGAAGTGCCGAGCAGTACTTC. The rearrangement joins TRBV20-1 to TRBJ2-7, with 8 positions matching TRBD1. The junction had 14 bases not matched to a gene; V was cut back by 4 bases and J by 6 bases. Germline lookup yields CDR1 DFQATT and CDR2 SNEGSKA (reference sequence). The CDR3 spans 15 residues.

The gene calls are TRBV4-1 and TRBJ2-3; 9 nucleotides agree with TRBD2. Germline lookup yields CDR1 MGHRA and CDR2 YSYEKL. V lost 0 bases and J lost 1; bases outside the gene matches: 5. The CDR3 runs to 17 residues. The CDR3 is CASSQEWASGGTDTQYF. The CDR3 nucleotides read TGCGCCAGCAGCCAAGAATGGGCTAGCGGGGGCACAGATACGCAGTATTTT.

The chain uses TRBV24-1 and TRBJ2-5; possibly TRBD1 or TRBD2 for D (5 bases each). The germline V and J ends were trimmed by 7 bases and 1 base, with 9 bases remaining between them. Germline V gene sequence: CDR1 KGHDR, CDR2 SFDVKD. There are 13 residues in the CDR3. The CDR3 bases are TGTGCCACCAGGGGGGACGGCCAAGAGACCCAGTACTTC. Translating gives CATRGDGQETQYF.

The V call is TRBV19, the J call TRBJ2-2; TRBD1 agrees at 8 bases. Germline assignment: CDR1 LNHDA and CDR2 SQIVND (reference sequence). The CDR3 is 13 amino acids. The V gene end was trimmed by 5 bases and the J gene end by 7 bases; junction bases not matched to a gene: 3. The CDR3 reads CASSVQGVGELFF. For the CDR3, the DNA is TGTGCCAGTAGTGTACAGGGGGTCGGGGAGCTGTTTTTT.

The genes are TRBV10-3 and TRBJ2-3; D is unresolved. With 2 bases removed from V and 1 base from J, the gap between germline ends came to 7 bases. The CDR3 is 14 residues long. Germline V gene lookup returns CDR1 ENHRY and CDR2 SYGVKD. CDR3 DNA: TGTGCCATCAGTGAGGGGCAGGGCACAGATACGCAGTATTTT. It codes for CAISEGQGTDTQYF.

This clonotype was seen a few times. This chain uses TRBV10-2 with TRBJ2-7, with D perhaps matching TRBD2 (5 bases). The V end lost 7 bases, the J end lost 0 bases, and 16 bases lay between the germline ends. CDR1 is WSHSY, CDR2 SAAADI, per germline. This CDR3 spans 15 amino acids. The CDR3 coding sequence is TGCGCCAGCACTACCACTGGACTCCTCTCCTACGAGCAGTACTTC. It codes for CASTTTGLLSYEQYF.

The V call is TRBV20-1, the J call TRBJ2-3; 10 bases map to TRBD1. J lost 0 bases, V lost 5 bases, and 2 bases had no gene match. CDR1 and CDR2 from the germline V gene are DFQATT and SNEGSKA (reference sequence). The CDR3 spans 14 residues. The DNA of the CDR3 is TGCAGTGCTCTGGGACAGGGGAGCACAGATACGCAGTATTTT. Translation: CSALGQGSTDTQYF.

This clonotype came up many times. This chain uses TRBV29-1 with TRBJ2-7; no clear D gene. In germline, CDR1 is SQVTM, CDR2 ANQGSEA. The CDR3 has 11 residues. V was clipped by 6 bases and J by 2 bases, with 8 bases between them. The CDR3 is CSVGNTYEQYF. Here the CDR3 DNA reads TGCAGCGTGGGGAACACCTACGAGCAGTACTTC.

The chain has TRBV23-1 and TRBJ2-7; D uncertain. TRBV23-1 is marked as an open reading frame, function uncertain. V was trimmed by 2 bases and J by 7 bases, leaving 6 bases between them. The CDR3 sequence is 11 residues long. The CDR3 DNA reads TGCGCCAGCAGTCAAAAAGGGGAGCAGTACTTC. As protein: CASSQKGEQYF.

V is TRBV7-2 and J is TRBJ2-2; D remains ambiguous. With 5 bases removed from V and 11 bases from J, the gap between germline ends came to 12 bases. Germline lookup yields CDR1 SGHTA and CDR2 FQGNSA. This CDR3 is built from 12 residues. CDR3 in amino acids: CASSPNELELFF. CDR3 nucleotide sequence: TGTGCCAGCAGCCCTAACGAGCTCGAGCTGTTTTTT.

Written as DNA, the CDR3 is TGTGCCAGCAGCACCCGGACAGGGCCTGGGGCCAACGTCCTGACTTTC. Amino acids: CASSTRTGPGANVLTF. The chain is built from TRBV7-2 and TRBJ2-6, with 8 nucleotides matching TRBD1. This CDR3 contains 16 residues. CDR1 and CDR2 (germline): SGHTA, FQGNSA. Losses at the gene ends were 5 bases for V and 2 bases for J; bases not matched to a gene: 5.

The table lists this clonotype with many counts. J is TRBJ2-2 and V is TRBV30; D gene uncertain. V lost 3 bases to trimming and J lost 5 bases, with 7 bases between them. The V gene's germline CDR1 is GTSNPN and CDR2 SVGIG (reference sequence). This CDR3 comprises 12 residues. The CDR3 loop reads CAWSTPTGELFF. The DNA of the CDR3 is TGTGCCTGGAGCACTCCAACCGGGGAGCTGTTTTTT.

The chain has TRBV28 and TRBJ1-2; TRBD1 aligns across 9 bases. The length of the CDR3 is 13 residues. The junction had 2 bases not matched to a gene; V was cut back by 5 bases and J by 4 bases. Germline-derived CDR1 and CDR2 are MDHEN and SYDVKM. The CDR3 region has the DNA TGTGCCAGCAGTATGGGACAGGGCTATGGCTACACCTTC. This encodes CASSMGQGYGYTF.

This clonotype was counted between two and nine times. V and J are TRBV4-1 and TRBJ1-3; D not certain. Germline assignment: CDR1 MGHRA and CDR2 YSYEKL. The CDR3 sequence is 15 residues long. Trimming pared 0 bases from V and 0 bases from J, leaving 6 bases between. Here the CDR3 reads CASSQDTASGNTIYF. The CDR3 DNA reads as TGCGCCAGCAGCCAAGATACAGCCTCTGGAAACACCATATATTTT.

This clonotype was picked up a small number of times. The gene calls are TRBV5-1 and TRBJ2-3, with 10 bases aligning to TRBD1. CDR1 SGHRS and CDR2 YFSETQ come from the germline V gene. With 0 bases clipped from V and 3 bases from J, the junction kept 7 bases outside the gene matches. The CDR3 totals 17 residues. The CDR3 coding sequence is TGCGCCAGCAGCTTGGCGGGACAGGGGAGCGGGACAGATACGCAGTATTTT. This codes for CASSLAGQGSGTDTQYF.

This chain links TRBV7-9 with TRBJ2-1; TRBD2 might be the D (5 bases). Germline V gives CDR1 SEHNR, CDR2 FQNEAQ (reference sequence). The CDR3 has 14 amino acids. Trimming removed 3 bases from V and 0 bases from J, with 6 bases in between. The CDR3 here is CASSLRDSYNEQFF. CDR3 bases: TGTGCCAGCAGCTTGAGGGACTCCTACAATGAGCAGTTCTTC.

This clonotype was counted only a few times. The V call is TRBV7-2, the J call TRBJ2-7, with 7 positions matching TRBD1. Germline V gene lookup returns CDR1 SGHTA and CDR2 FQGNSA. J lost 4 bases, V lost 5 bases, and 5 bases had no gene match. The CDR3 contains 13 residues. The CDR3 DNA reads TGTGCCAGCAGCCCCCAACAGGGGTACGAGCAGTACTTC. Translating gives CASSPQQGYEQYF.